Presented here are 24 T cell receptor beta chains from one specimen sequenced in a study of identical twins. Using its own MiXCR run on the 5' RACE reads, TCRdb lists one record per CDR3 protein. The top ten hold around 13% of the sample, which has hundreds of thousands of distinct CDR3 sequences, about 20% seen once. The same data also contributed to another study, on T cells expressing NK-cell markers.

The sequenced material came from PBMCs. The receptor set was obtained from a young woman in good health.

This clonotype was seen only a few times. The chain links TRBV7-2 to TRBJ1-1, with TRBD1 identical over 8 bases. V lost 1 base and J lost 10; bases outside the gene matches: 8. CDR3 length equals 14 residues. Germline V gene sequence: CDR1 SGHTA, CDR2 FQGNSA. CDR3 DNA sequence: TGTGCCAGCAGCTTAGGGACAGGGTATCACGGAGCTTTCTTT. Translating it yields CASSLGTGYHGAFF. Full variable domain (rest looked up from reference TRBV7-2 and TRBJ1-1): GAGVSQSPSNKVTEKGKDVELRCDPISGHTALYWYRQSLGQGLEFLIYFQGNSAPDKSGLPSDRFSAERTGGSVSTLTIQRTQQEDSAVYLCASSLGTGYHGAFFGQGTRLTVV.

This clonotype came up a few times. The chain uses TRBV6-1 and TRBJ2-2; tentative D call: TRBD2 (6 bases). Trimming pared 8 bases from V and 2 bases from J, leaving 12 bases between. Germline V CDR1 and CDR2: MNHNS, SASEGT. This CDR3 has 14 amino acids. CDR3 amino acids: CASGGNLNTGELFF. The CDR3 DNA follows: TGTGCCAGCGGGGGGAATCTTAACACCGGGGAGCTGTTTTTT.

J is TRBJ1-2 and V is TRBV20-1, with D possibly matching TRBD1 (6 bases). Trimming took 5 bases from V and 5 from J, leaving 18 bases between them. CDR3 size: 14 residues. Germline-derived CDR1 and CDR2 are DFQATT and SNEGSKA (reference sequence). The CDR3 DNA follows: TGCAGTGCTCCGGGAGGCAGGGGTACATATGGCTACACCTTC. As protein: CSAPGGRGTYGYTF.

This clonotype has a count of ten or more. This sequence joins TRBV7-2 and TRBJ2-3, with 11 bases identical to TRBD2. Germline V gene lookup returns CDR1 SGHTA and CDR2 FQGNSA. The V gene end was trimmed by 6 bases and the J gene end by 1 base; junction bases not matched to a gene: 6. The length of the CDR3 is 16 residues. The CDR3 sequence: CASSLRLAGRTDTQYF. The CDR3 DNA follows: TGTGCCAGCAGTTTACGACTAGCGGGGCGCACAGATACGCAGTATTTT. Full variable domain (outside the CDR3, taken from reference TRBV7-2 and TRBJ2-3): GAGVSQSPSNKVTEKGKDVELRCDPISGHTALYWYRQSLGQGLEFLIYFQGNSAPDKSGLPSDRFSAERTGGSVSTLTIQRTQQEDSAVYLCASSLRLAGRTDTQYFGPGTRLTVL.

There are a few counts of this clonotype. This chain uses TRBV29-1 with TRBJ1-1; 8 nucleotides match TRBD1. Germline assignment: CDR1 SQVTM and CDR2 ANQGSEA. CDR3 length equals 15 residues. Trimming at V came to 4 bases and at J to 3 bases, leaving 10 bases not matched to a gene. The CDR3 loop reads CSVVQGEGVDTEAFF. In DNA form, the CDR3 reads TGCAGCGTTGTACAGGGGGAGGGAGTGGACACTGAAGCTTTCTTT.

This clonotype was found a few times. The chain joins TRBV20-1 to TRBJ2-4, with D tentatively TRBD1 or TRBD2 (5 bases each). The CDR3 consists of 18 residues. V was shortened by 0 bases and J by 0 bases, with 18 bases between the two germline ends. CDR1 and CDR2 (germline): DFQATT, SNEGSKA (reference sequence). Here the CDR3 DNA reads TGCAGTGCTAGAGATCTTACGGGACCATCGGTAGCCAAAAACATTCAGTACTTC. Protein sequence: CSARDLTGPSVAKNIQYF.

CDR3 sequence (DNA): TGTGCCAGCAGTGAAGGTCGAGCTGCTTTCTTT. It yields the protein CASSEGRAAFF. The chain links TRBV25-1 to TRBJ1-1; D gene ambiguous. The germline V gene encodes CDR1 MGHDK and CDR2 SYGVNS. V was trimmed by 2 bases and J by 11 bases, leaving 9 bases between them. This CDR3 comprises 11 residues.

J is TRBJ2-1 and V is TRBV12-3 or TRBV12-4; no clear D gene. There are 14 residues in the CDR3. V dropped 2 bases and J dropped 3 bases, with 8 bases sitting between them. The DNA of the CDR3 is TGTGCCAGCAGTTTACGGCGGATCTACAATGAGCAGTTCTTC. Protein: CASSLRRIYNEQFF.

This clonotype appeared many times. J is TRBJ1-4 and V is TRBV12-3 or TRBV12-4; D is ambiguous. The CDR3 is 11 amino acids. Trimming removed 6 bases from V and 3 bases from J, with 2 bases in between. This CDR3 is CASRANEKLFF. The CDR3 nucleotides read TGTGCCAGCAGGGCTAATGAAAAACTGTTTTTT.

The chain links TRBV20-1 to TRBJ2-7; D not resolved. In germline, CDR1 is DFQATT, CDR2 SNEGSKA (reference sequence). This CDR3 region has 14 residues. The V and J ends lost 3 bases and 4 bases respectively, with 16 bases between them. The CDR3 sequence: CSASRRPTPYEQYF. The DNA of the CDR3 is TGCAGTGCTAGTCGACGGCCGACACCTTACGAGCAGTACTTC.

The gene calls are TRBV6-2 or TRBV6-3 and TRBJ2-1, with D tentatively TRBD1 (6 bases). V gave up 4 bases and J gave up 9 bases, with 19 bases separating them. The V gene's germline CDR1 is MNHEY and CDR2 SVGEGT. The length of the CDR3 is 15 residues. CDR3 sequence: CASSLSLGAKGEQFF. CDR3 sequence (DNA): TGTGCCAGCAGTTTAAGCTTGGGGGCTAAGGGTGAGCAGTTCTTC.

This clonotype appeared a few times. The chain uses TRBV11-2 and TRBJ2-3; TRBD2 agrees at 13 bases. This CDR3 is built from 19 residues. The V segment lost 3 bases and the J segment 3 bases; nucleotides outside the gene matches: 12. Germline CDR1 reads SGHAT; CDR2 reads FQNNGV. This CDR3 is CASSFDLALAGGPTDTQYF. The CDR3 bases are TGTGCCAGCAGCTTCGACCTGGCACTAGCGGGGGGGCCGACAGATACGCAGTATTTT.

The genes are TRBV30 and TRBJ2-1, with 8 bases aligning to TRBD2. The CDR3 loop spans 12 amino acids. Germline lookup yields CDR1 GTSNPN and CDR2 SVGIG (reference sequence). Unmatched junction bases numbered 5, after V lost 5 bases and J lost 8 bases. CDR3 DNA sequence: TGTGCCTGGGGGGGACTAGTTCATGAGCAGTTCTTC. As protein: CAWGGLVHEQFF.

This clonotype has only a few counts. The V gene is TRBV12-3 or TRBV12-4, the J gene TRBJ2-1; weak D call: TRBD2 (6 bases). The CDR3 is 17 residues long. Trimming took 1 base from V and 0 from J, leaving 13 bases between them. The CDR3 coding sequence is TGTGCCAGCAGTTTAGGCAGCGGGCCCAGCTCCTACAATGAGCAGTTCTTC. Its protein product is CASSLGSGPSSYNEQFF.

This clonotype has just a few counts. The chain has TRBV9 and TRBJ1-2; TRBD1 might be the D (6 bases). CDR1 and CDR2 (germline): SGDLS, YYNGEE. The V end was cut by 0 bases, the J end by 6 bases, with 9 bases between. The CDR3 sequence is 13 residues long. The CDR3 spells CASSVGTVDGYTF. The CDR3 nucleotides read TGTGCCAGCAGCGTAGGGACAGTAGATGGCTACACCTTC. Based on the CDR3 plus reference TRBV9 and TRBJ1-2, the full variable domain is DSGVTQTPKHLITATGQRVTLRCSPRSGDLSVYWYQQSLDQGLQFLIQYYNGEERAKGNILERFSAQQFPDLHSELNLSSLELGDSALYFCASSVGTVDGYTFGSGTRLTVV.

J is TRBJ2-1 and V is TRBV20-1; 11 nucleotides match TRBD2. The length of the CDR3 is 19 residues. Trimming removed 5 bases from V and 0 bases from J; junction bases left unmatched: 15. Germline values: CDR1 DFQATT, CDR2 SNEGSKA (reference sequence). The CDR3 loop is CSAFSGTSGFLSSYNEQFF. The CDR3 bases are TGCAGTGCTTTTTCCGGGACTAGCGGCTTCCTGAGCTCCTACAATGAGCAGTTCTTC.

The chain joins TRBV12-3 or TRBV12-4 to TRBJ2-7; D not resolved. Trimming shortened V by 4 bases and J by 4 bases, and 17 bases separated the two germline ends. The CDR3 length is 15 residues. Written as DNA, the CDR3 is TGTGCCAGCAGTTCGGGCCGCCCTTGGGGATACGAGCAGTACTTC. This gives the protein CASSSGRPWGYEQYF.

V is TRBV11-3 and J is TRBJ2-1; possibly TRBD1 for D (6 bases). The germline V and J ends were trimmed by 4 bases and 3 bases, with 19 bases remaining between them. Germline-derived CDR1 and CDR2 are SGHNT and YENEEA. The length of the CDR3 is 17 residues. The chain's CDR3 is CASSSSFDRIFYNEQFF. The CDR3, as DNA: TGTGCCAGCAGCTCCTCCTTCGACAGGATCTTCTACAATGAGCAGTTCTTC.

The sample holds a few counts of this clonotype. This chain connects TRBV11-1 to TRBJ2-6, with 7 bases that match TRBD2. The CDR3 covers 18 residues. Trimming took 2 bases from V and 0 from J; bases not matched to a gene: 7. Germline CDR1 SGHAT, CDR2 FQDESV (reference sequence). The CDR3 sequence: CASSLKTSQLSGANVLTF. As DNA, the CDR3 is TGTGCCAGCAGCTTAAAGACTAGCCAACTCTCTGGGGCCAACGTCCTGACTTTC.

This clonotype was detected a few times. The J gene is TRBJ2-2, the V gene TRBV9; D gene ambiguous. The V gene lost 0 bases and the J gene lost 7 bases, with 4 bases spanning the gap. This CDR3 has 12 residues. From germline, CDR1 is SGDLS and CDR2 YYNGEE. The chain's CDR3 is CASSVVNGELFF. The CDR3 nucleotides read TGTGCCAGCAGCGTAGTGAACGGGGAGCTGTTTTTT.

This clonotype was observed a handful of times. The chain uses TRBV24-1 and TRBJ2-2; no clear D gene. Germline V lookup: CDR1 KGHDR, CDR2 SFDVKD. Trimming took 1 base from V and 7 from J, leaving 3 bases between them. The length of the CDR3 is 12 residues. The CDR3 DNA reads TGTGCCACCAGTGATTTTTTCGGGGAGCTGTTTTTT. It yields the protein CATSDFFGELFF.

The CDR3 DNA follows: TGTGCCAGCAGCCCACCGACAGGGTATGAGCAGTTCTTC. This codes for CASSPPTGYEQFF. The V call is TRBV7-3, the J call TRBJ2-1; 7 nucleotides agree with TRBD1. V was clipped by 5 bases and J by 8 bases; unmatched bases: 6. Looked up from germline, CDR1 is SGHTA and CDR2 is FQGTGA. CDR3 length equals 13 residues.

This chain joins TRBV3-1 and TRBJ2-3; D possibly corresponds to TRBD1 (6 bases). The CDR3 has 14 residues. CDR1 and CDR2 (germline): LGHDT, YNNKEL (reference sequence). V shed 3 bases and J shed 2 bases, with 9 bases lying between them. CDR3 sequence: CASSHGQLTDTQYF. The CDR3, as DNA: TGTGCCAGCAGCCACGGACAGCTCACAGATACGCAGTATTTT.

The chain has TRBV11-3 and TRBJ2-3; TRBD2 matches at 7 bases. The CDR3 extends over 16 amino acids. Germline V lookup: CDR1 SGHNT, CDR2 YENEEA. The ends lost 4 bases at V and 4 bases at J; junction bases unmatched: 11. The CDR3 sequence is CASSSRLAGASDTQYF. CDR3 DNA sequence: TGTGCCAGCAGCTCCCGACTAGCCGGGGCGTCAGATACGCAGTATTTT. Supplemented by reference TRBV11-3 and TRBJ2-3, the full variable domain reads EAGVVQSPRYKIIEKKQPVAFWCNPISGHNTLYWYLQNLGQGPELLIRYENEEAVDDSQLPKDRFSAERLKGVDSTLKIQPAELGDSAVYLCASSSRLAGASDTQYFGPGTRLTVL.